What follows are 23 T cell receptor beta chains derived from one specimen sequenced in a study of T cell responses to AZD1222 COVID-19 vaccine. The protocol was immunoSEQ multiplex PCR, while the TCRdb copy is restricted to in-frame clones and leaves out a portion. The table has approximately 120,000 clones, around nine tenths seen once. Specimen: peripheral blood, collected on day 0 of MenACWY control vaccination. The receptors stem from an adult in good health.

This chain connects TRBV20-1 to TRBJ2-5; no clear D gene. The CDR3 spans 11 residues. V was cut by 0 bases and J by 5 bases, with 4 bases left in between. The germline V gene has CDR1 DFQATT and CDR2 SNEGSKA (reference sequence). The CDR3: CSARDWETQYF. The DNA of the CDR3 is TGCAGTGCTAGAGATTGGGAGACCCAGTACTTC.

As concerns this clone: One junction end disagrees with the germline gene, perhaps due to a read error. V gene TRBV7-2 combines with J gene TRBJ2-5; 9 positions agree with TRBD2. CDR1 SGHTA and CDR2 FQGNSA come from the germline V gene. The CDR3 is 16 residues long. The CDR3 DNA sequence: TGTGCCAGCAGCTTAGCGCGGGGACTAGCCCAAGGGACCCAGTACTTC. It specifies CASSLARGLAQGTQYF. The full variable domain, rest sourced from reference TRBV7-2 and TRBJ2-5, is GAGVSQSPSNKVTEKGKDVELRCDPISGHTALYWYRQSLGQGLEFLIYFQGNSAPDKSGLPSDRFSAERTGGSVSTLTIQRTQQEDSAVYLCASSLARGLAQGTQYFGPGTRLLVL.

V and J are TRBV5-4 and TRBJ2-3; the match to TRBD1 covers 9 bases. The germline V gene encodes CDR1 SGHNT and CDR2 YYREEE (reference sequence). Losses at the gene ends were 0 bases for V and 8 bases for J; bases not matched to a gene: 13. The CDR3 length is 17 residues. The CDR3 reads CASSLVLGQGDAGTQYF. The CDR3, as DNA: TGTGCCAGCAGCTTGGTTCTGGGACAGGGAGATGCTGGTACGCAGTATTTT.

V is TRBV11-3 and J is TRBJ2-3; D may be TRBD1 (5 bases). Trimming removed 0 bases at V and 3 bases at J, with 10 bases between. The CDR3 contains 15 residues. Germline V CDR1 and CDR2: SGHNT, YENEEA. CDR3: CASSLDRARTDTQYF. The CDR3 nucleotides are TGTGCCAGCAGCTTAGACAGGGCGAGGACAGATACGCAGTATTTT.

The chain employs TRBV30 and TRBJ1-2, with unresolved D. V was pared by 4 bases and J by 13 bases, with 22 bases between. The CDR3 contains 13 residues. Germline-derived CDR1 and CDR2 are GTSNPN and SVGIG (reference sequence). The CDR3, as DNA: TGTGCCTGGAAGTTTGACGTGCAGAATAAGCTCACCTTC. Translated: CAWKFDVQNKLTF. The whole variable domain, remainder taken from reference TRBV30 and TRBJ1-2, is SQTIHQWPATLVQPVGSPLSLECTVEGTSNPNLYWYRQAAGRGLQLLFYSVGIGQISSEVPQNLSASRPQDRQFILSSKKLLLSDSGFYLCAWKFDVQNKLTFGSGTRLTVV.

The chain recombines TRBV7-9 with TRBJ1-2; TRBD1 matches 7 bases. Germline CDR1 is SEHNR and CDR2 is FQNEAQ (reference sequence). The CDR3 sequence is 16 residues long. With 5 bases clipped from V and 1 base from J, the junction kept 10 bases outside the gene matches. CDR3 in DNA: TGTGCCAGCAGCGCCCACACCAGACAGGGTAACTATGGCTACACCTTC. It translates to CASSAHTRQGNYGYTF.

The genes are TRBV7-2 and TRBJ2-7; a weak D match, TRBD2 (5 bases). This CDR3 is 13 amino acids long. With 2 bases removed from V and 5 bases from J, the gap between germline ends came to 10 bases. Germline values: CDR1 SGHTA, CDR2 FQGNSA. This chain's CDR3 is CASSLQRRNEQYF. The CDR3 DNA reads as TGTGCCAGCAGCTTACAGCGGCGGAACGAGCAGTACTTC.

The CDR3 spells CASSVAEWNEQFF. CDR3 in DNA: TGTGCCAGCAGCGTAGCTGAGTGGAATGAGCAGTTCTTC. The V call is TRBV9, the J call TRBJ2-1; D is undetermined. The V gene lost 0 bases and the J gene lost 7 bases, with 8 bases spanning the gap. The CDR3 length is 13 residues. CDR1 SGDLS and CDR2 YYNGEE come from the germline V gene.

V usage is TRBV28 and J usage is TRBJ2-3; TRBD2 matches 8 bases. This CDR3 is built from 15 residues. Germline CDR1 reads MDHEN; CDR2 reads SYDVKM. V gave up 2 bases and J gave up 4 bases; unmatched junction bases: 5. Written as DNA, the CDR3 is TGTGCCAGCAGTTTAGGGACTAGTCGGGCAGATACGCAGTATTTT. Protein product: CASSLGTSRADTQYF.

The chain has TRBV7-6 and TRBJ1-2; weak D call: TRBD1 (5 bases). In germline, CDR1 is SGHVS, CDR2 FNYEAQ. The CDR3 length is 15 residues. Trimming took 1 base from V and 2 from J, leaving 11 bases between them. In DNA form, the CDR3 reads TGTGCCAGCAGCTTAGGGCAGGGAATAAACTATGGCTACACCTTC. It codes for CASSLGQGINYGYTF.

The count of this clone is one. V gene TRBV11-2 combines with J gene TRBJ2-7; maybe TRBD1 (6 bases). V lost 5 bases and J 8 bases, leaving 34 bases between the germline ends. This CDR3 is built from 19 residues. Germline V CDR1 and CDR2: SGHAT, FQNNGV. The CDR3 nucleotides read TGTGCCAGCAGCACCCCGCCGGCGTTTGTCGGTGAAGGGGGTTTCAAGCAGTACTTC. Its protein is CASSTPPAFVGEGGFKQYF.

This chain uses TRBV12-3 or TRBV12-4 with TRBJ1-6; D is uncertain. Trimming removed 7 bases at V and 8 bases at J, with 9 bases between. The CDR3 loop spans 12 amino acids. CDR3 loop: CASKWGDSPLHF. The CDR3 DNA is TGTGCCAGCAAATGGGGAGATTCACCCCTCCACTTT.

The CDR3: CATKGDSSSYEQYF. As DNA, the CDR3 is TGTGCCACAAAGGGGGACAGCAGCTCCTACGAGCAGTACTTC. This chain connects TRBV6-5 to TRBJ2-7, with 7 bases lining up with TRBD1. Germline CDR1 and CDR2: MNHEY and SVGAGI. The trim removed 10 bases at V and 0 bases at J, leaving 9 bases unmatched. The CDR3 is 14 residues long.

This clone is a singleton in its sample. The chain recombines TRBV3-1 (or the pseudogene TRBV3-2) with TRBJ1-2; D might be TRBD1 (6 bases). Per germline, CDR1 LGHDT and CDR2 YNNKEL (reference sequence). V was pared by 4 bases and J by 8 bases, with 17 bases between. The CDR3 is made up of 14 amino acids. CDR3 bases: TGTGCCAGCAGCCGAGATCGGCAGGGGCTCGGCTACACCTTC. It encodes CASSRDRQGLGYTF.

The chain employs TRBV11-2 and TRBJ1-5; D possibly corresponds to TRBD1 (5 bases). Germline V CDR1 and CDR2: SGHAT, FQNNGV. The CDR3 totals 13 residues. The V end was cut by 5 bases, the J end by 4 bases, with 9 bases between. CDR3 in amino acids: CASSLDRNQPQHF. CDR3 in DNA: TGTGCCAGCAGCCTTGACAGAAATCAGCCCCAGCATTTT.

The J gene is TRBJ1-1, the V gene TRBV5-8; perhaps TRBD1 as D (6 bases). V shed 6 bases and J shed 1 base, with 10 bases lying between them. The CDR3 loop spans 13 amino acids. Germline V CDR1 and CDR2: SGHTS, YDEGEE. The CDR3 region has the DNA TGTGCCAGCATCATAGGGGGGAACACTGAAGCTTTCTTT. Translation gives CASIIGGNTEAFF.

CDR3 sequence: CATRAGRSYNEQFF. In nucleotides, the CDR3 is TGTGCCACCCGAGCGGGCCGCTCCTACAATGAGCAGTTCTTC. The chain carries TRBV27 and TRBJ2-1; possible D gene TRBD2, 6 bases. Germline V lookup: CDR1 MNHEY, CDR2 SMNVEV (reference sequence). The CDR3 is 14 amino acids. V gave up 10 bases and J gave up 0 bases, with 13 bases separating them.

The chain carries TRBV7-9 and TRBJ2-3, with 8 positions matching TRBD2. V shed 6 bases, J shed 5 bases, and the junction held 7 bases outside the gene matches. The CDR3 extends over 14 amino acids. Looked up from germline, CDR1 is SEHNR and CDR2 is FQNEAQ (reference sequence). The chain's CDR3 is CASSYGTSGDTQYF. CDR3 nucleotides: TGTGCCAGCAGTTACGGGACTAGTGGAGATACGCAGTATTTT.

V usage is TRBV5-1 and J usage is TRBJ2-1, with D perhaps TRBD2 (6 bases). V was shortened by 2 bases and J by 7 bases, with 19 bases between the two germline ends. This CDR3 has 16 residues. Germline CDR1 and CDR2: SGHRS and YFSETQ. The CDR3 loop reads CASSFQSGSLVNEQFF. The DNA for the CDR3 is TGCGCCAGCAGCTTTCAAAGCGGGTCCCTGGTGAATGAGCAGTTCTTC. Filled out from reference TRBV5-1 and TRBJ2-1, the complete variable domain reads KAGVTQTPRYLIKTRGQQVTLSCSPISGHRSVSWYQQTPGQGLQFLFEYFSETQRNKGNFPGRFSGRQFSNSRSEMNVSTLELGDSALYLCASSFQSGSLVNEQFFGPGTRLTVL.

This chain uses TRBV21-1 with TRBJ2-3; TRBD2 was called by the table and not checked on the DNA. TRBV21-1 constitutes a pseudogene. CDR3 length: 20 amino acids. The CDR3 region has the DNA TGTGCCAGCAGCAAACGGGGGGGGCCACTAGCGGGGAACAGCACAGATACGCAGTATTTT. Protein: CASSKRGGPLAGNSTDTQYF.

This clone has just a few counts. The rearrangement joins TRBV18 to TRBJ1-4; TRBD1 might be the D (6 bases). Trimming took 2 bases from V and 6 from J, leaving 10 bases between them. This CDR3 spans 14 amino acids. From germline, CDR1 is KGHSH and CDR2 LQKENI. The CDR3 DNA reads as TGTGCCAGCTCACCATGGGGGGGCTATGAAAAACTGTTTTTT. This translates into CASSPWGGYEKLFF.

This clone was detected only once. Other DNA sequences in the sample encode the same CDR3. The rearrangement joins TRBV27 to TRBJ1-2; 8 bases line up with TRBD1. The germline CDR1 and CDR2 sequences are MNHEY and SMNVEV (reference sequence). CDR3 length equals 13 residues. The junction had 0 bases not matched to a gene; V was cut back by 3 bases and J by 3 bases. This chain's CDR3 is CASSLTGDYGYTF. Here the CDR3 DNA reads TGTGCCAGCAGTTTGACAGGGGACTATGGCTACACCTTC.

This clone has a single count. The rearrangement links TRBV5-1 to TRBJ2-1; D not certain. This CDR3 spans 13 amino acids. The V gene's germline CDR1 is SGHRS and CDR2 YFSETQ. V lost 4 bases to trimming and J lost 4 bases, with 9 bases between them. Here the CDR3 reads CASSPDGYNEQFF. CDR3 in DNA: TGCGCCAGCAGCCCCGACGGATACAATGAGCAGTTCTTC.